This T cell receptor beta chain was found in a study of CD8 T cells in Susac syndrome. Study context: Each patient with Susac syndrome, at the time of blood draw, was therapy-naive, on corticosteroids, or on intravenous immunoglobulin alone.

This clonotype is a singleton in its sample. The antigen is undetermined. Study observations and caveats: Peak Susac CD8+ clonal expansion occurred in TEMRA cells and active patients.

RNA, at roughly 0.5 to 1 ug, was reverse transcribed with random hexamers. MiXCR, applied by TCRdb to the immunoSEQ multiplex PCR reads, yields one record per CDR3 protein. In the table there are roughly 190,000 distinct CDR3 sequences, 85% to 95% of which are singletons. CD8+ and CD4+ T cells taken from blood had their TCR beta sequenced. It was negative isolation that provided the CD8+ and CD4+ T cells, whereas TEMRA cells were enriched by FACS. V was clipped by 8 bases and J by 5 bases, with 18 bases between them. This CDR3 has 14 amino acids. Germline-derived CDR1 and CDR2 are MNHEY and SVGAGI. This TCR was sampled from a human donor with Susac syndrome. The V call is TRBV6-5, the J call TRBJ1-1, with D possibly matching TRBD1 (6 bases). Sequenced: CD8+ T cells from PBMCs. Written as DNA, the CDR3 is TGTGCCAGCGGCCGGGACACAGGAGGAACTGAAGCTTTCTTT. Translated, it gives CASGRDTGGTEAFF.